This TCR beta chain was obtained from a study of CXCR3-negative and CXCR3-positive naive CD8 T cells. The wider study: The total count of TRB reads reached 120 million to 150 million, and each library contributed about 1.5 +/- 0.3 million.

Researchers prepared the TRB cDNA libraries using 5' RACE with UMI labels. Reprocessing the 5' RACE reads, TCRdb reports a single entry for every CDR3 protein and omits DNA. Its table lists about 98,000 distinct CDR3 sequences. Study observations and caveats: The study found comparably high diversity in both naive subsets and much lower diversity in memory CD8+ cells. Against CXCR3-negative naive cells, CXCR3-positive naive cells showed more hydrophobic TRB CDR3s. Memory cells diverged, while naive CXCR3-positive and CXCR3-negative cells had similar TRBV-TRBJ usage.

The study sorted every CD8+ T cell subset in triplicate at 250,000 to 300,000 cells each. Concerning this clonotype: Its antigen is undetermined.

The germline V gene has CDR1 MNHEY and CDR2 SVGEGT. The CDR3 length is 13 residues. The J gene is TRBJ2-3, the V gene TRBV6-2 or TRBV6-3. This clonotype was obtained from a human donor in good health. Some clones in this sample may be carry-over from other donors' samples. The specimen sequenced was naive CXCR3+ CD8+ T cells from blood. Subset indicated: CD45RO-CCR7+CD27+CD95- naive CD8+ T cells expressing CXCR3 (TNR3+). This chain's CDR3 is CASIEMEGDTQYF.